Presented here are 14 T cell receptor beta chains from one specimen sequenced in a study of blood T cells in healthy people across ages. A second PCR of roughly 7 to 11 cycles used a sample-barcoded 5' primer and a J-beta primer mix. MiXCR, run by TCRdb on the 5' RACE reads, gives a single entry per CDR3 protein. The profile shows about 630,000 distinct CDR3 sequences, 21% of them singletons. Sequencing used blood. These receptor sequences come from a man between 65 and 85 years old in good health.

CDR3 residues: CASSLAIPSEAFF. The CDR3 DNA reads TGTGCCAGCAGCTTAGCGATCCCGTCTGAAGCTTTCTTT. The gene calls are TRBV7-9 and TRBJ1-1; no reliable D call. V was pared by 0 bases and J by 6 bases, with 8 bases between. Germline CDR1 and CDR2: SEHNR and FQNEAQ (reference sequence). This CDR3 is 13 amino acids long.

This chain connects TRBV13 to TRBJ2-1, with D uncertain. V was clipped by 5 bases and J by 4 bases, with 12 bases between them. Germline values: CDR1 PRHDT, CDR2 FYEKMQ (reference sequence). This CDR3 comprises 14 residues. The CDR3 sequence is CASSQRSLYNEQFF. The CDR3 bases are TGTGCCAGCAGCCAACGATCGCTGTACAATGAGCAGTTCTTC.

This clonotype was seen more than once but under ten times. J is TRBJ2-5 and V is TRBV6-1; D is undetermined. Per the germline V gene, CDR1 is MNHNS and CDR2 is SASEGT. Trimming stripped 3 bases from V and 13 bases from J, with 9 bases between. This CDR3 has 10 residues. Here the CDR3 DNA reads TGTGCCAGCAGTGAGGTAGCTGGGTACTTC. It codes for CASSEVAGYF.

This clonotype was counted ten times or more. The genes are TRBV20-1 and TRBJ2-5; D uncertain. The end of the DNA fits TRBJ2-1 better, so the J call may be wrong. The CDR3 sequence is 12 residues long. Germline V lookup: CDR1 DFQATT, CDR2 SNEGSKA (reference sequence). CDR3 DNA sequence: TGCAGTGCTAGACCGATGCACAATGAGCAGTTCTTC. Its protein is CSARPMHNEQFF.

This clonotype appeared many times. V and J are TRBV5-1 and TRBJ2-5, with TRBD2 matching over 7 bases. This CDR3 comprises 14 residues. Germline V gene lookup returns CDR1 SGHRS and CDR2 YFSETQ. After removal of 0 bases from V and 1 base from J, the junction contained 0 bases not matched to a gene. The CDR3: CASSLGTSQETQYF. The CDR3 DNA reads TGCGCCAGCAGCTTGGGGACTAGCCAAGAGACCCAGTACTTC.

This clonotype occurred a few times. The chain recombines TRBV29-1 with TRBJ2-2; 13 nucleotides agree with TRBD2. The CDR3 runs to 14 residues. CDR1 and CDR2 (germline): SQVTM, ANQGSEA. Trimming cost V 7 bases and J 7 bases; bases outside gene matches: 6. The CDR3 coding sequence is TGCAGCGGCAAACTAGCGGGAGGGCGCGGGGAGCTGTTTTTT. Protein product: CSGKLAGGRGELFF.

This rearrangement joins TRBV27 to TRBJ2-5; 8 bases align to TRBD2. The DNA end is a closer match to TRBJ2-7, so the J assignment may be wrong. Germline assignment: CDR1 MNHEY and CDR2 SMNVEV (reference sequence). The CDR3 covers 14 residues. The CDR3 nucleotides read TGTGCCAGCAGTAGCGGGAGTCTCTCCTACGAGCAGTACTTC. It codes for CASSSGSLSYEQYF.

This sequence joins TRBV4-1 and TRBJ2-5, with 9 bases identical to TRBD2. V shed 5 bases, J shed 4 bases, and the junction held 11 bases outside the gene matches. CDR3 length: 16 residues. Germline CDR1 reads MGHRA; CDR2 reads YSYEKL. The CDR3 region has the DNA TGCGCCAGCAGCGTTCGGACTAGCGAGAGGGGAGAGACCCAGTACTTC. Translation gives CASSVRTSERGETQYF.

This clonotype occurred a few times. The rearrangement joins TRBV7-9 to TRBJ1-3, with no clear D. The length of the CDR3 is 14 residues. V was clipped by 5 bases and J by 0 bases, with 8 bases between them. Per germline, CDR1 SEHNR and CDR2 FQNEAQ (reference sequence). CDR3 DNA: TGTGCCAGCAGCCATCTTGCCTCTGGAAACACCATATATTTT. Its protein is CASSHLASGNTIYF.

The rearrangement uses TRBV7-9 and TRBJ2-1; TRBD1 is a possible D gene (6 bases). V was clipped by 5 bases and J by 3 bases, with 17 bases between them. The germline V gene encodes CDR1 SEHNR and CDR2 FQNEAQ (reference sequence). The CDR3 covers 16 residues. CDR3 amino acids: CASSPEAGTIYNEQFF. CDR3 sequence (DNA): TGTGCCAGCAGCCCAGAGGCCGGGACAATCTACAATGAGCAGTTCTTC.

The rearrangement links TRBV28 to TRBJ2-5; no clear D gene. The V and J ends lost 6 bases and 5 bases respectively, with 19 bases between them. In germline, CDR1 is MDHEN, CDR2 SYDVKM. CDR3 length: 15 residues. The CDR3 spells CASRGSRVAQETQYF. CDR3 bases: TGTGCCAGCAGGGGATCCCGGGTCGCTCAGGAGACCCAGTACTTC.

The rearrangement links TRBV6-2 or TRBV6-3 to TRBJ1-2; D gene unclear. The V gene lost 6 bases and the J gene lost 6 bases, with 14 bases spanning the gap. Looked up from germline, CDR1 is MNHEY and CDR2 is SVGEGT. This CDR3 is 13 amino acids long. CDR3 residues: CASSYWRADGYTF. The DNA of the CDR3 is TGTGCCAGCAGCTATTGGCGGGCAGATGGCTACACCTTC.

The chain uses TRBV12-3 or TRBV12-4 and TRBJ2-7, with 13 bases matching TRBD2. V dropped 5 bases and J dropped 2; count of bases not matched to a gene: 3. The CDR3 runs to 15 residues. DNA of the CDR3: TGTGCCAGCAGTCGACTAGCGGGAGGCCCCTACGAGCAGTACTTC. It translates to CASSRLAGGPYEQYF.

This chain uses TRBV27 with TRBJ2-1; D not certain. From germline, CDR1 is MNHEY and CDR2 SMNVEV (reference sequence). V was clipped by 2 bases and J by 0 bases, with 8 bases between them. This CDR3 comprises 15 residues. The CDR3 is CASSLRPLSYNEQFF. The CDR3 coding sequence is TGTGCCAGCAGTTTAAGGCCCCTCTCCTACAATGAGCAGTTCTTC.